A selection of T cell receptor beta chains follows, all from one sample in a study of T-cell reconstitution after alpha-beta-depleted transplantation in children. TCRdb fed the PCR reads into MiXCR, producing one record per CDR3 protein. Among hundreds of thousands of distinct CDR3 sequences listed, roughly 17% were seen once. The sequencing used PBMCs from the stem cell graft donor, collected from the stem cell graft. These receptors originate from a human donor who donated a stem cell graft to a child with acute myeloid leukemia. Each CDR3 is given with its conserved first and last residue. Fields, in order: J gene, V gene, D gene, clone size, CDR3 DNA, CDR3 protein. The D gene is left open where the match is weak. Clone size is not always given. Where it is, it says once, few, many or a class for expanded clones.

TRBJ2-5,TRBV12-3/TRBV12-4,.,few,TGTGCCAGCAGTTTACGGGATCCCGGACATCGAGAGACCCAGTACTTC,CASSLRDPGHRETQYF
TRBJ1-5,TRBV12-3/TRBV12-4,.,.,TGTGCCAGCAGATTCCGGGACACTAATCAGCCCCAGCATTTT,CASRFRDTNQPQHF
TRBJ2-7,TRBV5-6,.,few,TGTGCCAGCAGTTGGGCAGGGGGGGCCTACGAGCAGTACTTC,CASSWAGGAYEQYF
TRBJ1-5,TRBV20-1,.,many,TGCAGTGCTAGAGATACAACAGTCCCTAATCAGCCCCAGCATTTT,CSARDTTVPNQPQHF
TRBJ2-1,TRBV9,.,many,TGTGCCAGCAGCGTAGAGGTGGGGGCCGGTCCGGGTGAGCAGTTCTTC,CASSVEVGAGPGEQFF
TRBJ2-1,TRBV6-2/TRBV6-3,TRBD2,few,TGTGCCAGCAGTTACAGTCTCACTTTAGCGGGCTACAATGAGCAGTTCTTC,CASSYSLTLAGYNEQFF
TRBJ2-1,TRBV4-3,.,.,TGCGCCAGCAGCCAGGTAGCGGCAGGGCCCTACAATGAGCAGTTCTTC,CASSQVAAGPYNEQFF
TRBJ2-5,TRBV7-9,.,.,TGTGCCAGCAGCTCATTACTGACACCCGAGGAGGAGACCCAGTACTTC,CASSSLLTPEEETQYF
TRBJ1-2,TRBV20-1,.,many,TGCAGTGCTTACCATCACGGCGGGGCGGGCTACACCTTC,CSAYHHGGAGYTF
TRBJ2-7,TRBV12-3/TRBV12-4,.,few,TGTGCCAGCTTGCCCACCGGAGGACCGGGGGAGCAGTACTTC,CASLPTGGPGEQYF
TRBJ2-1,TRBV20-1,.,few,TGCAGTGCTAGAGATCTCCGCGGTTACTACAATGAGCAGTTCTTC,CSARDLRGYYNEQFF
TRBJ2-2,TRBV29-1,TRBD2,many,TGCAGCGTTGGGGCTAGCGGCTTTCCTCCGAACACCGGGGAGCTGTTTTTT,CSVGASGFPPNTGELFF
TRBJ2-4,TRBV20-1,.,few,TGCAGTGCTAGCAAGGATCGGGCCCCCCTAGCCAAAAACATTCAGTACTTC,CSASKDRAPLAKNIQYF
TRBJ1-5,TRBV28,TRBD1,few,TGTGCCAGCAGCGCCGGGACAGGGTATCAGCCCCAGCATTTT,CASSAGTGYQPQHF
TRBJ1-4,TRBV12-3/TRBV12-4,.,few,TGTGCCAGCACACTGAGCCTTAGTAATGAAAAACTGTTTTTT,CASTLSLSNEKLFF
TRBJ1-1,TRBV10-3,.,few,TGTGCCATCAGTGAGTCACGGAGCGGTGTCACTGAAGCTTTCTTT,CAISESRSGVTEAFF
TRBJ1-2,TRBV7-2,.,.,TGTGCCAGCAGCTTAGTGGCCGGGACCTATGGCTACACCTTC,CASSLVAGTYGYTF
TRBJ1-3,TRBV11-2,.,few,TGTGCCAGCAGCTTAGATCGCGTCTCACGCACCATATATTTT,CASSLDRVSRTIYF
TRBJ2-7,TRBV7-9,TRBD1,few,TGTGCCAGCAGATTCCAGACAGGGGCTGGCGACGAGCAGTACTTC,CASRFQTGAGDEQYF
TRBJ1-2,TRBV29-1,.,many,TGCAGCGTTGACACAGTCCTCTATGGCTACACCTTC,CSVDTVLYGYTF
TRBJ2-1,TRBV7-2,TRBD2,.,TGTGCCAGCAGCATCTTTAGCGGGGGGGCGGAAAATGAGCAGTTCTTC,CASSIFSGGAENEQFF
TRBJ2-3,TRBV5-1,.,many,TGTGCCAGCAGCTTGGGTCAGGGAGGCACAGATACGCAGTATTTT,CASSLGQGGTDTQYF
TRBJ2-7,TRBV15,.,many,TGTGCCACCAGCAGAGACGAAGGTCACGAGCAGTACTTC,CATSRDEGHEQYF
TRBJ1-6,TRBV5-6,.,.,TGTGCCAGCAGCAGGACTGCAGGCGTCTCACCCCTCCACTTT,CASSRTAGVSPLHF
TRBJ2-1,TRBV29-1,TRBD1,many,TGCAGCGAGGGACAGTACAATGAGCAGTTCTTC,CSEGQYNEQFF
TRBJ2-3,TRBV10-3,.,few,TGTGCCATCAAGGCGGGGAATGGGGCAGATACGCAGTATTTT,CAIKAGNGADTQYF
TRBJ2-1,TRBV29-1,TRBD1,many,TGCAGCGCTCCCGGGACAGGGGGCGCCTACAATGAGCAGTTCTTC,CSAPGTGGAYNEQFF
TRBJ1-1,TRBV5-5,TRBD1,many,TGTGCCAGCAGCGTTTCAAGGACAGGATATACTGAAGCTTTCTTT,CASSVSRTGYTEAFF
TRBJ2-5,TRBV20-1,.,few,TGCAGTGCTAGAGGCCCACAGGCCCTGGGGACCCAGTACTTC,CSARGPQALGTQYF
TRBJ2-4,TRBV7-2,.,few,TGTGCCAGCAGCTTGGGACCTTCGAGTAACATTCAGTACTTC,CASSLGPSSNIQYF
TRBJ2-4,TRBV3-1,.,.,TGTGCCAGCAGCCAAAGGAGCGGGTCTAACATTCAGTACTTC,CASSQRSGSNIQYF
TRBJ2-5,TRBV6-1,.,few,TGTGCCAGCAGTAGGGGGGGGGACATCAAGTACCAAGAGACCCAGTACTTC,CASSRGGDIKYQETQYF
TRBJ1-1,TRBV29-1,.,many,TGCAGCGTCAACAGGCCCACTGAAGCTTTCTTT,CSVNRPTEAFF
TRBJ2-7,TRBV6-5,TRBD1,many,TGTGCCAGCAGGACAGGGGGTTACGAGCAGTACTTC,CASRTGGYEQYF
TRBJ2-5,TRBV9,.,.,TGTGCCAGCAGCGTAGATCAACAAGAGACCCAGTACTTC,CASSVDQQETQYF
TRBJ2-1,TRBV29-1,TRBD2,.,TGCAGCGTGGAGTCCTGGACTAGCGGTAACAAAGGCTCCTACCATGAGCAGTTCTTC,CSVESWTSGNKGSYHEQFF
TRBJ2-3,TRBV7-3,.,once,TGTGCCAGCAGCTTAAATGGGGGGTTGGTAACAGATACGCAGTATTTT,CASSLNGGLVTDTQYF
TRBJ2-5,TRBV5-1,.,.,TGCGCCAGCAGCCCCGGACACAGGGAAGAGACCCAGTACTTC,CASSPGHREETQYF
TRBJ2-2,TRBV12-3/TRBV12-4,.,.,TGTGCCAGCAGGTCAGGGGAGAGATGGGGGGAGCTGTTTTTT,CASRSGERWGELFF
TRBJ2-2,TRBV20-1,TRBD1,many,TGCAGTGCTATGGACAGGGAATGGGGGGAGCTGTTTTTT,CSAMDREWGELFF
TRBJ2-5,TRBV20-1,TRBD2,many,TGCAGTGCTGACCAGCGGGGGGGCTTTCCTGGTCAAAAGACCCAGTACTTC,CSADQRGGFPGQKTQYF
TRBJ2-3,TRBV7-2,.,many,TGTGCCAGCAGCTTCTCTGTCTTGGACGTGGGGCAGGATACGCAGTATTTT,CASSFSVLDVGQDTQYF
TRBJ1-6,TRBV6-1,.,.,TGTGCCAGCAGCGCCTTGGACGGGTATAATTCACCCCTCCACTTT,CASSALDGYNSPLHF
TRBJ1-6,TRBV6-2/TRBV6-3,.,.,TGTGCCAGCAGTCCGGATGAATTTAATTCACCCCTCCACTTT,CASSPDEFNSPLHF
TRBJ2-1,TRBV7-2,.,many,TGTGCCAGCAGCTTGGGAGGGGGGCCCTACAATGAGCAGTTCTTC,CASSLGGGPYNEQFF
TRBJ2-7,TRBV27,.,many,TGTGCCAGCAGTACCTCGCCTTACGAGCAGTACTTC,CASSTSPYEQYF
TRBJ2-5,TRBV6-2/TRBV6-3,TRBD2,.,TGTGCCAGCAGTATCGGACTAGACCAAGAGACCCAGTACTTC,CASSIGLDQETQYF
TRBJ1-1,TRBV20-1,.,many,TGCAGCCCCAGGAAGGACAACACTGAAGCTTTCTTT,CSPRKDNTEAFF
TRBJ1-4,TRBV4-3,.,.,TGCGCCAGCAGCCAAGATTCGGGATCCGAAAAACTGTTTTTT,CASSQDSGSEKLFF
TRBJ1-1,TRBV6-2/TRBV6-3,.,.,TGTGCCAGCAGTTACCAGACAGCCCTGAACACTGAAGCTTTCTTT,CASSYQTALNTEAFF
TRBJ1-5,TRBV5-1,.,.,TGCGCCAGCAGCCTCTCCCCATGGGGGAAACAGCCCCAGCATTTT,CASSLSPWGKQPQHF
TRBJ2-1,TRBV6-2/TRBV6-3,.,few,TGTGCCAGCAGTTACACCTCCCCACGCGGTGAGCAGTTCTTC,CASSYTSPRGEQFF
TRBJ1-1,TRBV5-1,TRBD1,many,TGCGCCAGCAGCTGGGACAGGGTTGAAGCTTTCTTT,CASSWDRVEAFF
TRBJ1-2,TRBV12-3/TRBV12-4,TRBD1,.,TGTGCCAGCAGTTTAGCGTGGGGACAGACTTTATATGGCTACACCTTC,CASSLAWGQTLYGYTF
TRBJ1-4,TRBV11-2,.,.,TGTGCCAGCAGCTTATTAGGCAGCCCTGAAAAACTGTTTTTT,CASSLLGSPEKLFF